Below, 28 T cell receptor beta chains from the same sample are listed, as sequenced in a study of read filtering for tumor transcriptome and immune sequencing. Molecular barcoded adaptors covering alpha/delta and beta/gamma chains were used on approximately 400 ng RNA. TCRdb used MiXCR to reprocess the reads, holding one entry per CDR3 protein. This table holds some 46,000 distinct CDR3 sequences, around 12% found once. Sequencing used a population of CD138-negative cells sorted from bone marrow. The receptors originated from a donor at least 40 years old with multiple myeloma.

CDR3 DNA sequence: TGTGCCAGCAGCTTAGGAACCAATCAGCCCCAGCATTTT. Translated: CASSLGTNQPQHF. V and J are TRBV7-8 and TRBJ1-5; no firm D call. The CDR3 is 13 residues long. CDR1 SGHVS and CDR2 FQNEAQ come from the germline V gene. Trimming took off 1 base at V and 3 bases at J, with 4 bases between the two ends.

There are a few counts of this clonotype. This likely came from a read error, as a far larger clone is one base away. The chain links TRBV7-8 to TRBJ2-1; TRBD2 agrees at 8 bases. The ends lost 11 bases at V and 9 bases at J; junction bases unmatched: 12. Germline V gives CDR1 SGHVS, CDR2 FQNEAQ. The CDR3 consists of 13 residues. CDR3 region: CAGSTGGAAEQFF. In nucleotides, the CDR3 is TGTGCCGGCTCCACGGGAGGGGCGGCTGAGCAGTTCTTC.

There are many counts of this clonotype. The chain employs TRBV12-3 or TRBV12-4 and TRBJ1-5; 7 bases map to TRBD1. J gave up 5 bases and V 5 bases, and 3 bases lay outside the gene matches. The CDR3 consists of 13 residues. CDR3 in DNA: TGTGCCAGCAGTGAGACAGGGTATCAGCCCCAGCATTTT. Protein sequence: CASSETGYQPQHF.

This clonotype has at least ten counts. The rearrangement links TRBV19 to TRBJ1-1; 9 bases map to TRBD1. The CDR3 is made up of 14 amino acids. Germline V CDR1 and CDR2: LNHDA, SQIVND (reference sequence). The trim removed 7 bases at V and 7 bases at J, leaving 10 bases unmatched. The CDR3 loop reads CASNRDRVTNEAFF. CDR3 in DNA: TGTGCCAGTAATCGGGACAGGGTTACGAATGAAGCTTTCTTT.

As concerns this clonotype: Since a much larger clone is just one base distant, this may be a read error. The chain employs TRBV5-1 and TRBJ2-1, with 11 nucleotides matching TRBD2. Germline CDR1 and CDR2: SGHRS and YFSETQ. The trim removed 0 bases at V and 8 bases at J, leaving 4 bases unmatched. The CDR3 runs to 15 residues. The DNA for the CDR3 is TGCGCCAGCAGCTTGGTACTAGCGGGAGAGGATGAGCAGTTCTTC. Translating it yields CASSLVLAGEDEQFF.

This clonotype was seen ten or more times. The V and J genes are TRBV10-3 and TRBJ2-1; 8 positions match TRBD2. This CDR3 has 13 amino acids. After removal of 11 bases from V and 4 bases from J, the junction contained 7 bases not matched to a gene. Germline V gene lookup returns CDR1 ENHRY and CDR2 SYGVKD. CDR3 sequence reads: CAAREGDYNEQFF. DNA of the CDR3: TGTGCCGCTCGGGAGGGAGATTACAATGAGCAGTTCTTC.

In this sample, this clonotype turned up many times. The genes are TRBV27 and TRBJ1-1; D perhaps matches TRBD1 (5 bases). Germline V gives CDR1 MNHEY, CDR2 SMNVEV (reference sequence). Trimming pared 6 bases from V and 5 bases from J, leaving 13 bases between. The CDR3 sequence is 13 residues long. CDR3: CASSLGEGTEAFF. DNA of the CDR3: TGTGCCAGCAGCCTAGGCGAGGGGACTGAAGCTTTCTTT.

This clonotype has at least ten counts. Given a much more abundant clone one base away, this may be a read error. The chain carries TRBV7-8 and TRBJ1-4, with a weak D call TRBD1 (5 bases). In germline, CDR1 is SGHVS, CDR2 FQNEAQ. The CDR3 extends over 16 amino acids. The CDR3 nucleotides are TGTGCCAGCAGCTCCACAGGAACAGACATAGCCGAAAAACGGTTTTTT. Translating gives CASSSTGTDIAEKRFF. The variable domain in full, with the rest retrieved from reference TRBV7-8 and TRBJ1-4, is GAGVSQSPRYKVAKRGQDVALRCDPISGHVSLFWYQQALGQGPEFLTYFQNEAQLDKSGLPSDRFFAERPEGSVSTLKIQRTQQEDSAVYLCASSSTGTDIAEKRFFGSGTQLSVL.

At least ten counts were recorded for this clonotype. The V call is TRBV14, the J call TRBJ2-5; TRBD1 matches at 8 bases. CDR1 and CDR2 (germline): SGHDN, FVKESK. The CDR3 is made up of 14 amino acids. V dropped 5 bases and J dropped 6; count of bases not matched to a gene: 8. CDR3 region: CASSERQGWQTQYF. DNA for the CDR3: TGTGCCAGCAGCGAAAGACAGGGGTGGCAGACCCAGTACTTC.

At least ten counts were recorded for this clonotype. V is TRBV5-1 and J is TRBJ1-5; maybe TRBD1 (5 bases). Between the trimmed V and J ends, which lost 0 bases and 6 bases, there was a span of 10 bases. CDR3 length: 14 amino acids. Germline values: CDR1 SGHRS, CDR2 YFSETQ. The DNA of the CDR3 is TGCGCCAGCAGCTTGGGGGGCGCAGGTCAGCCCCAGCATTTT. The encoded protein is CASSLGGAGQPQHF.

This clonotype was seen many times. The chain couples TRBV7-8 to TRBJ1-5; possibly TRBD1 for D (6 bases). Germline V gene sequence: CDR1 SGHVS, CDR2 FQNEAQ. Deletions cut 2 bases from V and 1 base from J, with 15 bases between. The CDR3 spans 17 residues. The CDR3, as DNA: TGTGCCAGCAGCTTATCACCAGGGGCCCTGAGCAATCAGCCCCAGCATTTT. The encoded protein is CASSLSPGALSNQPQHF.

This clonotype was found many times. This sequence joins TRBV18 and TRBJ1-1; D uncertain. The CDR3 extends over 14 amino acids. Germline V gene data show CDR1 as KGHSH and CDR2 as LQKENI. Trimming removed 4 bases at V and 11 bases at J, with 20 bases between. The CDR3 region is CASSLQRAQVVAFF. CDR3 DNA: TGTGCCAGCTCACTTCAGAGAGCCCAGGTCGTGGCTTTCTTT.

This clonotype was picked up many times. The V and J genes are TRBV29-1 and TRBJ2-5; 11 bases are shared with TRBD2. The trim removed 3 bases at V and 5 bases at J, leaving 2 bases unmatched. The CDR3 has 13 residues. Germline V lookup: CDR1 SQVTM, CDR2 ANQGSEA. The DNA for the CDR3 is TGCAGCGTTGATACTAGCGGGAGCGAGACCCAGTACTTC. Protein: CSVDTSGSETQYF.

Many counts were recorded for this clonotype. CDR3 amino acids: CASSIPSSGTDTQYF. CDR3 sequence (DNA): TGTGCCAGTAGTATTCCCTCCAGCGGGACAGATACGCAGTATTTT. V is TRBV19 and J is TRBJ2-3; D possibly corresponds to TRBD2 (6 bases). The V gene's germline CDR1 is LNHDA and CDR2 SQIVND (reference sequence). Trimming took 3 bases from V and 3 from J, leaving 13 bases between them. The CDR3 has 15 residues.

This clonotype has at least ten counts. The chain employs TRBV7-9 and TRBJ2-2, with unresolved D. Germline-derived CDR1 and CDR2 are SEHNR and FQNEAQ (reference sequence). This CDR3 contains 14 residues. Trimming took off 5 bases at V and 5 bases at J, with 12 bases between the two ends. The CDR3 here is CASSVSMQTGELFF. The CDR3 nucleotides read TGTGCCAGCAGCGTCTCCATGCAGACCGGGGAGCTGTTTTTT.

Many counts were recorded for this clonotype. V usage is TRBV7-9 and J usage is TRBJ1-1; the D gene is possibly TRBD1 (5 bases). Germline V gene sequence: CDR1 SEHNR, CDR2 FQNEAQ (reference sequence). The CDR3 totals 15 residues. Between the trimmed V and J ends, which lost 1 base and 7 bases, there was a span of 16 bases. The CDR3 region is CASSLVLGTPGEAFF. The CDR3 bases are TGTGCCAGCAGCTTAGTTCTGGGGACGCCGGGTGAAGCTTTCTTT.

A word on this clonotype: The conserved phenylalanine or tryptophan normally closing the CDR3 is absent here, so this likely arose from a read error. The chain links TRBV19 to TRBJ2-3; a weak D match, TRBD2 (6 bases). Germline CDR1 and CDR2: LNHDA and SQIVND (reference sequence). V shed 4 bases and J shed 9 bases, with 14 bases lying between them. The CDR3 runs to 13 residues. In DNA, the CDR3 is TGTGCCAGTAGTAAGATCGGGACTGGCACGCAGTATTTG. Translated, it gives CASSKIGTGTQYL.

A word on this clonotype: A single base separates this from a much larger clone, so it may be a read error. This chain joins TRBV4-1 and TRBJ2-6; 9 bases agree with TRBD1. Germline loops: CDR1 MGHRA, CDR2 YSYEKL. V dropped 1 base and J dropped 1; count of bases not matched to a gene: 2. The CDR3 extends over 17 amino acids. CDR3 loop: CASSQGGQGSGANVLTF. CDR3 in DNA: TGCGCCAGCAGCCAAGGGGGACAGGGATCTGGGGCCAACGTCCTGACTTTC.

This clonotype showed up many times. The chain uses TRBV10-3 and TRBJ2-1; 9 bases map to TRBD2. CDR3 length equals 15 residues. V lost 2 bases, J lost 4 bases, and 3 bases stayed unmatched. Germline lookup yields CDR1 ENHRY and CDR2 SYGVKD. The CDR3 protein is CAISERAGGYNEQFF. In DNA form, the CDR3 reads TGTGCCATCAGTGAGAGGGCGGGAGGGTACAATGAGCAGTTCTTC.

This clonotype was observed many times. V and J are TRBV9 and TRBJ2-6; maybe TRBD1 (6 bases). Germline lookup yields CDR1 SGDLS and CDR2 YYNGEE. V was pared by 2 bases and J by 4 bases, with 13 bases between. There are 16 residues in the CDR3. CDR3 residues: CASSVGQGSGANVLTF. CDR3 DNA sequence: TGTGCCAGCAGCGTGGGTCAGGGGTCCGGGGCCAACGTCCTGACTTTC.

This clonotype was observed at least ten times. This sequence joins TRBV12-3 or TRBV12-4 and TRBJ2-6, with D possibly being TRBD1 (6 bases). CDR3 length: 16 amino acids. The V gene lost 6 bases and the J gene lost 0 bases, with 12 bases spanning the gap. CDR3 amino acids: CASRRYRDSGANVLTF. The CDR3 nucleotides read TGTGCCAGCAGACGATACAGGGACTCTGGGGCCAACGTCCTGACTTTC.

The sample holds many counts of this clonotype. V and J are TRBV11-2 and TRBJ2-3; 10 bases line up with TRBD2. J was trimmed by 6 bases and V by 5 bases; bases with no gene match: 5. The CDR3 consists of 14 residues. Germline CDR1 is SGHAT and CDR2 is FQNNGV. CDR3 sequence: CASSIGTSADTQYF. CDR3 in DNA: TGTGCCAGCAGCATCGGGACTAGCGCGGATACGCAGTATTTT.

This clonotype was counted many times. An end of the junction differs from the germline gene, which may be a read error. This chain uses TRBV12-3 or TRBV12-4 with TRBJ2-7; weak D call: TRBD2 (6 bases). The CDR3 sequence is 14 residues long. The CDR3: CASSARLDSYEHYF. The DNA of the CDR3 is TGTGCCAGCAGTGCCCGACTAGACTCCTACGAGCATTACTTC.

This clonotype was counted at least ten times. The V and J genes are TRBV6-1 and TRBJ2-1; a weak D match, TRBD2 (6 bases). V lost 6 bases, J lost 7 bases, and 19 bases lay in between. Germline V gene sequence: CDR1 MNHNS, CDR2 SASEGT. The CDR3 is 15 amino acids. CDR3 DNA: TGTGCCAGCAGCGGGGGACGCCTCCACGAGAATGAGCAGTTCTTC. It encodes CASSGGRLHENEQFF.

Many counts were recorded for this clonotype. The V and J genes are TRBV7-8 and TRBJ1-5; a possible D gene is TRBD1 (5 bases). CDR1 SGHVS and CDR2 FQNEAQ come from the germline V gene. With 4 bases removed from V and 9 bases from J, the gap between germline ends came to 13 bases. This CDR3 is built from 13 residues. The CDR3 region has the DNA TGTGCCAGCAGCTCCAGGGAACCACGGCCCCAGCATTTT. Translating gives CASSSREPRPQHF.

In its sample, this clonotype was seen many times. This may be a read error, as it is one base from a much larger clone. The chain uses TRBV24-1 and TRBJ2-1, with 14 bases matching TRBD2. This CDR3 is built from 14 residues. The V gene's germline CDR1 is KGHDR and CDR2 SFDVKD. The ends lost 12 bases at V and 7 bases at J; junction bases unmatched: 7. The CDR3 region is CAPQGTSGRNEQFF. CDR3 coding DNA: TGTGCCCCCCAGGGGACTAGCGGGAGAAATGAGCAGTTCTTC.

In the case of this clonotype: A read error may account for a junction end that differs from germline. Written as DNA, the CDR3 is TGTGCCAGCAGCTTGGGGGTAGGGGACACTGAAGCCTTCTTT. Amino acid sequence: CASSLGVGDTEAFF. The chain is built from TRBV7-3 and TRBJ1-1; TRBD1 is a possible D gene (6 bases). CDR3 length: 14 amino acids. Germline lookup yields CDR1 SGHTA and CDR2 FQGTGA.

This clonotype was observed many times. The J gene is TRBJ2-2, the V gene TRBV6-6; the match to TRBD2 covers 7 bases. CDR1 is MNHNY, CDR2 SVGAGI, per germline (reference sequence). The CDR3 runs to 16 residues. The V segment lost 0 bases and the J segment 7 bases; nucleotides outside the gene matches: 8. CDR3 residues: CASSYSEGGPIGELFF. In DNA, the CDR3 is TGTGCCAGCAGTTACTCAGAGGGAGGGCCTATCGGGGAGCTGTTTTTT.